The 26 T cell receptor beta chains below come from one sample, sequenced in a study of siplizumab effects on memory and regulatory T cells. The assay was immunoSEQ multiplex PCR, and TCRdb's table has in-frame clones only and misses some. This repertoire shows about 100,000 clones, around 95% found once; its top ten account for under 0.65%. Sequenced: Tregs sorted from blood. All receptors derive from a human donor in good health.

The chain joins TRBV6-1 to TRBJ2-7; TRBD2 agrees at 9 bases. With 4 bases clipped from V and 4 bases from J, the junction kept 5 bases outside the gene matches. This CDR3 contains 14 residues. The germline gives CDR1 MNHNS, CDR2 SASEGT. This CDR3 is CASSVAGAGYEQYF. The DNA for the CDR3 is TGTGCCAGCAGTGTAGCGGGAGCTGGTTACGAGCAGTACTTC.

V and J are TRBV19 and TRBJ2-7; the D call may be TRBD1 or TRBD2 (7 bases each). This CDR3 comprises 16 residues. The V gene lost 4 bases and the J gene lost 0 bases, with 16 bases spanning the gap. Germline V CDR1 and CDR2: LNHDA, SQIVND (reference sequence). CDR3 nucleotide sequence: TGTGCCAGTAGTACCCAGGGGGGGATAAACTCCTACGAGCAGTACTTC. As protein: CASSTQGGINSYEQYF.

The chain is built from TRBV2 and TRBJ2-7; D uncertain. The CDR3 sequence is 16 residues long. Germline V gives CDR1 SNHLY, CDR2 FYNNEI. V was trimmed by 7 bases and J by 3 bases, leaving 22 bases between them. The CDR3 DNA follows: TGTGCCAGCAAAGCAGGACGGGCCTCCCACCTCTACGAGCAGTACTTC. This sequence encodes CASKAGRASHLYEQYF.

In DNA form, the CDR3 reads TGCGCCAGCAGCCAATTCGGGGCCGGGGGCGAGCAGTACTTC. The encoded protein is CASSQFGAGGEQYF. This chain uses TRBV4-1 with TRBJ2-7; D perhaps matches TRBD2 (6 bases). This CDR3 is built from 14 residues. Trimming left V 2 bases short and J 6 bases short, with 14 bases between. Looked up from germline, CDR1 is MGHRA and CDR2 is YSYEKL.

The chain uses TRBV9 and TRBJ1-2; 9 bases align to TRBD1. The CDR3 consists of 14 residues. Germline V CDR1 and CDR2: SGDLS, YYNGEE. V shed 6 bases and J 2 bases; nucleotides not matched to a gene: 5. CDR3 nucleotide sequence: TGTGCCAGCATCAGAGGACAGGGGAACTATGGCTACACCTTC. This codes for CASIRGQGNYGYTF.

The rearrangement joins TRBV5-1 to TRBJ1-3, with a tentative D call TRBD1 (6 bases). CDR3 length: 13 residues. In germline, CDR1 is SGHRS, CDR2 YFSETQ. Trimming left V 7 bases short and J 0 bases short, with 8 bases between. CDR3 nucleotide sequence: TGCGCCAGCCGGGGGGCCTCTGGAAACACCATATATTTT. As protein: CASRGASGNTIYF.

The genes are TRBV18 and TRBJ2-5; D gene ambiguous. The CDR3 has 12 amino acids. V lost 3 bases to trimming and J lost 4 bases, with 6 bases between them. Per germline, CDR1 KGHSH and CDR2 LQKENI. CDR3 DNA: TGTGCCAGCTCACCGCAGAGAGAGACCCAGTACTTC. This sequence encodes CASSPQRETQYF.

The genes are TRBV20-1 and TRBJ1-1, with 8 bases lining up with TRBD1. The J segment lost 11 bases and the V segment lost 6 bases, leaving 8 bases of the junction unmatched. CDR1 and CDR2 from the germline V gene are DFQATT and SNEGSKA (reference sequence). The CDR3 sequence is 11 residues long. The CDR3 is CSAFDRGEAFF. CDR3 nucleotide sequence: TGCAGTGCGTTTGACAGGGGTGAGGCTTTCTTT.

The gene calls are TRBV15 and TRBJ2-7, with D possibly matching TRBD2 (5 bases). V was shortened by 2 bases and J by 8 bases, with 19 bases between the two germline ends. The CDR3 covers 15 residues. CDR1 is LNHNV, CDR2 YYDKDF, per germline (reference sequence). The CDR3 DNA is TGTGCCACCAGCAGACAAAAAAATACACCGGGGAAGCAGTACTTC. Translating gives CATSRQKNTPGKQYF.

CDR3 sequence: CASSTVRNTEAFF. The CDR3, as DNA: TGTGCCAGTAGTACGGTGCGGAACACTGAAGCTTTCTTT. This chain uses TRBV19 with TRBJ1-1; D remains unclear. Germline values: CDR1 LNHDA, CDR2 SQIVND (reference sequence). Trimming took 4 bases from V and 1 from J, leaving 7 bases between them. The CDR3 contains 13 residues.

The CDR3 sequence is CASSLLADPSTDTQYF. DNA of the CDR3: TGCGCCAGCAGCTTGCTTGCGGACCCTAGCACAGATACGCAGTATTTT. The V call is TRBV5-1, the J call TRBJ2-3; D is unresolved. V lost 1 base to trimming and J lost 0 bases, with 12 bases between them. Germline-derived CDR1 and CDR2 are SGHRS and YFSETQ. The CDR3 has 16 amino acids.

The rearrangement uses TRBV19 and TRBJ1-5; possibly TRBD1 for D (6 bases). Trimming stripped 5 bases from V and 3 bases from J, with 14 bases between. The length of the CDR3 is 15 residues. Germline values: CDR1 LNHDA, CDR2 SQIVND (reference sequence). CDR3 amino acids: CASSYLGQYNQPQHF. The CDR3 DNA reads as TGTGCCAGTAGTTATTTGGGACAATACAATCAGCCCCAGCATTTT.

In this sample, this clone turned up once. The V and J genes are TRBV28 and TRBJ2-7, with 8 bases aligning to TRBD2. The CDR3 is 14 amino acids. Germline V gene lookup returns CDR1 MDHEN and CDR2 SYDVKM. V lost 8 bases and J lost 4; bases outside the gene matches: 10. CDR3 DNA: TGTGCCAGCCGAAGCGGGAGTGTTGGGTACGAGCAGTACTTC. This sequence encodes CASRSGSVGYEQYF.

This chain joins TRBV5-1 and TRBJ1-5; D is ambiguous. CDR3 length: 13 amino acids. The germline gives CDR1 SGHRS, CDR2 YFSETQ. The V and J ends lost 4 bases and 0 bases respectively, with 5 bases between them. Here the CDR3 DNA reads TGCGCCAGCAGCCCATATAGCAATCAGCCCCAGCATTTT. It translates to CASSPYSNQPQHF.

CDR3 residues: CASSSLGSGELFF. The CDR3 nucleotides read TGCGCCAGCAGCTCCCTTGGGTCCGGGGAGCTGTTTTTT. V and J are TRBV5-1 and TRBJ2-2, with D unclear. The CDR3 has 13 residues. CDR1 is SGHRS and CDR2 is YFSETQ in the germline V gene. V was trimmed by 3 bases and J by 6 bases, leaving 9 bases between them.

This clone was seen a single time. CDR3 sequence reads: CASSYSAGGSNEQFF. The CDR3, as DNA: TGTGCCAGCAGTTACTCGGCGGGAGGAAGCAATGAGCAGTTCTTC. J is TRBJ2-1 and V is TRBV6-6; 8 bases are a match to TRBD2. The CDR3 is 15 amino acids. Trimming cost V 0 bases and J 6 bases; bases outside gene matches: 4. Germline V gene data show CDR1 as MNHNY and CDR2 as SVGAGI (reference sequence).

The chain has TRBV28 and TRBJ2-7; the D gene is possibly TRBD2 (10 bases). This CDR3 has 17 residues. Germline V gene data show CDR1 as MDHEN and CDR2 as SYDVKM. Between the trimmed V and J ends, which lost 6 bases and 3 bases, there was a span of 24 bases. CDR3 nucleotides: TGTGCCAGCAGGGGACAGGGCGCCCTAGCGGGAGTCTACGAGCAGTACTTC. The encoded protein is CASRGQGALAGVYEQYF.

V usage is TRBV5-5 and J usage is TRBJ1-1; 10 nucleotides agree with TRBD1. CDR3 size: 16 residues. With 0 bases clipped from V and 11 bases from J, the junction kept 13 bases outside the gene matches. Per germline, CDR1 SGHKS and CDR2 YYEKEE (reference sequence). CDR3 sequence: CASSLDEGQGYGRAFF. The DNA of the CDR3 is TGTGCCAGCAGCTTGGACGAGGGACAGGGGTATGGTAGGGCTTTCTTT.

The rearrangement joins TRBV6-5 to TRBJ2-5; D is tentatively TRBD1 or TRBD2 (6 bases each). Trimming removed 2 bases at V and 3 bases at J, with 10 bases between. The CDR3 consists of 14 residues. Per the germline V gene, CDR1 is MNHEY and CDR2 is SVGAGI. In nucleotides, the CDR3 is TGTGCCAGCAGTTACGGTAGGGGGGAAGAGACCCAGTACTTC. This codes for CASSYGRGEETQYF.

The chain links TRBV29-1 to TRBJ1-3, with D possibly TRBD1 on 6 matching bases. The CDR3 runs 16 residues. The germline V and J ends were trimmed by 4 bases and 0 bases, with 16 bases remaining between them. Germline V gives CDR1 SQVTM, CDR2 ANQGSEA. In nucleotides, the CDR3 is TGCAGCGTTGTTCAGTGGACAGAAACCTCTGGAAACACCATATATTTT. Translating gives CSVVQWTETSGNTIYF.

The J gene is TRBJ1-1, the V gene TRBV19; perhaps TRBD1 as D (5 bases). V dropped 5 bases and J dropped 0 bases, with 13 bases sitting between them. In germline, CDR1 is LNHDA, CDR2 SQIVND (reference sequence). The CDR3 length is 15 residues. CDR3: CASSWGYRLNTEAFF. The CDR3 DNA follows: TGTGCCAGTAGTTGGGGGTATCGGTTGAACACTGAAGCTTTCTTT.

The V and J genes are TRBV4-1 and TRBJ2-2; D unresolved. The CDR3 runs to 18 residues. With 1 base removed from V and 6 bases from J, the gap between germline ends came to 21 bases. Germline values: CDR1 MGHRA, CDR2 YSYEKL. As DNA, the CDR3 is TGCGCCAGCAGCCAAGTTAACGGAATTGGGAACCGAGCCGGGGAGCTGTTTTTT. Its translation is CASSQVNGIGNRAGELFF.

CDR3 sequence: CASSSRITTEAFF. The CDR3 nucleotides are TGTGCCAGCAGTTCTCGTATCACGACTGAAGCTTTCTTT. The rearrangement uses TRBV27 and TRBJ1-1, with no clear D. The CDR3 loop spans 13 amino acids. The germline V and J ends were trimmed by 4 bases and 5 bases, with 11 bases remaining between them. The germline CDR1 and CDR2 sequences are MNHEY and SMNVEV (reference sequence).

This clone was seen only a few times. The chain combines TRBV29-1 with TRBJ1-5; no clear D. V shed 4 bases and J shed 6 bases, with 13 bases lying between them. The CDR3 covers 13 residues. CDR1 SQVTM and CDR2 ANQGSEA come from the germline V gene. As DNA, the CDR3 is TGCAGCGTTGGCAATCAAGGCGGTCAGCCCCAGCATTTT. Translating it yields CSVGNQGGQPQHF.

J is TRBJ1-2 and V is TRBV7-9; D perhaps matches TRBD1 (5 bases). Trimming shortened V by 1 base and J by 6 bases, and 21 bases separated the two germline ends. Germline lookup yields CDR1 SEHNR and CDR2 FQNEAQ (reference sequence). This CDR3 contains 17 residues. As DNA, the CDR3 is TGTGCCAGCAGCTTAGGCTCAGGGCCAAGATTAGGAGATGGCTACACCTTC. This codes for CASSLGSGPRLGDGYTF.

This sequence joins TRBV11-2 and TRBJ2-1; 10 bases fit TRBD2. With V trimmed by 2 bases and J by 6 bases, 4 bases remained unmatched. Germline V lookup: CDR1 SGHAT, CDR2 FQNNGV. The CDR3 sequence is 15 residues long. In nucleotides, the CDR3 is TGTGCCAGCAGCTTACGGCTAGCGGGGGTCAATGAGCAGTTCTTC. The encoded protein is CASSLRLAGVNEQFF.